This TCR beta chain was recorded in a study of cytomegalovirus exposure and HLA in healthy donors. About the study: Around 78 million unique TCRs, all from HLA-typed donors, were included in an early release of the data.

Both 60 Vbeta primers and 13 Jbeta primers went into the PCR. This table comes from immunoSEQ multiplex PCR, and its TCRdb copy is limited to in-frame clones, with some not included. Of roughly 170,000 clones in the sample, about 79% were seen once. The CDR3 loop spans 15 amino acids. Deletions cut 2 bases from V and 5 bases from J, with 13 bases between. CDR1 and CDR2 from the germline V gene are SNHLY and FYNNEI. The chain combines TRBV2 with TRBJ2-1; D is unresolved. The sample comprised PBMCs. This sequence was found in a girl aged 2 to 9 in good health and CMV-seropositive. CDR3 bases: TGTGCCAGCAGTGAAAAGCCTCCCAGGCACAATGAGCAGTTCTTC. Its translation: CASSEKPPRHNEQFF.